What follows describes a single TCR beta chain. The record originates from a study of control samples from healthy donors and cancer patients. Only in-frame clones appear in the TCRdb table, and some are missing; sequencing was by immunoSEQ multiplex PCR. The data hold some 49,000 clones, with around 90% observed a single time. Per the germline V gene, CDR1 is KGHSH and CDR2 is LQKENI. The CDR3 runs to 14 residues. V was pared by 3 bases and J by 3 bases, with 11 bases between. The TCR comes from a man aged 25 to 45 with colorectal cancer. Source material: PBMCs. The V and J genes are TRBV18 and TRBJ1-1; D call uncertain. Here the CDR3 reads CASSPAATYTEAFF. For the CDR3, the DNA is TGTGCCAGCTCACCCGCGGCCACTTACACTGAAGCTTTCTTT.